This entry lists 27 T cell receptor beta chains sequenced from one sample in a study of T cell repertoires in cytomegalovirus infection. TCRdb reprocessed the reads with MiXCR, giving one entry per CDR3 protein. The profile shows 100,000 to 150,000 distinct CDR3 sequences, approximately 30% of them singletons. What these receptors recognize is not known. This specimen was CD8+ T cells from cultured PBMCs, taken from culture after CMV antigen stimulation. The receptors were sampled from a human donor in good health (CMV status not recorded). Some clones in this sample may be carry-over from other donors' samples.

This clonotype appeared a single time. The chain recombines TRBV4-1 with TRBJ2-5; D perhaps matches TRBD2 (5 bases). Trimming removed 0 bases at V and 4 bases at J, with 15 bases between. This CDR3 is built from 16 residues. The germline gives CDR1 MGHRA, CDR2 YSYEKL. The CDR3, as DNA: TGCGCCAGCAGCCAAGATGGGGAGAGACCCCCAGAGACCCAGTACTTC. It specifies CASSQDGERPPETQYF.

At least ten counts were recorded for this clonotype. This sequence joins TRBV7-2 and TRBJ2-1; D remains unclear. Trimming removed 3 bases at V and 8 bases at J, with 11 bases between. The CDR3 loop spans 13 amino acids. CDR1 is SGHTA and CDR2 is FQGNSA in the germline V gene. The CDR3 region is CASSFSSTDEQFF. DNA for the CDR3: TGTGCCAGCAGCTTTAGTAGTACTGATGAGCAGTTCTTC.

This clonotype was found many times. An end of the junction differs from the germline gene, which may be a read error. This sequence joins TRBV7-7 and TRBJ1-1; weak D call: TRBD1 (5 bases). CDR1 and CDR2 from the germline V gene are SSHAT and FNYEAQ (reference sequence). The CDR3 runs to 13 residues. The CDR3 protein is CASSLGTNTEAFF. The CDR3 DNA reads as TGTGCTAGCAGCTTAGGGACGAACACTGAAGCTTTCTTT.

This chain connects TRBV7-2 to TRBJ2-7, with D possibly matching TRBD1 (6 bases). Trimming left V 1 base short and J 3 bases short, with 19 bases between. The germline CDR1 and CDR2 sequences are SGHTA and FQGNSA. This CDR3 has 17 residues. This CDR3 reads CASSLVPGQGLFYEQYF. DNA for the CDR3: TGTGCCAGCAGCTTAGTCCCCGGGCAGGGGTTATTCTACGAGCAGTACTTC.

This clonotype appeared many times. V and J are TRBV6-2 or TRBV6-3 and TRBJ2-7, with D unresolved. Germline CDR1 is MNHEY and CDR2 is SVGEGT. The CDR3 spans 14 residues. Trimming left V 2 bases short and J 2 bases short, with 10 bases between. The CDR3 DNA is TGTGCCAGCAGTTACCGGGCAGAGACCTACGAGCAGTACTTC. Protein: CASSYRAETYEQYF.

The genes are TRBV7-9 and TRBJ2-5; the D call may be TRBD1 or TRBD2 (5 bases each). The CDR3 length is 15 residues. Germline assignment: CDR1 SEHNR and CDR2 FQNEAQ (reference sequence). V lost 5 bases and J lost 7, with 20 bases in between. CDR3 sequence (DNA): TGTGCCAGCAGCCCAATGACCGGGACGCCCGGGACCCAGTACTTC. Its protein product is CASSPMTGTPGTQYF.

This clonotype was seen more than once but under ten times. DNA for the CDR3: TGTGCCAGCAGTTACTCGGTGGGGAATGAGCAGTTCTTC. This codes for CASSYSVGNEQFF. The chain uses TRBV6-5 and TRBJ2-1; D unresolved. Germline values: CDR1 MNHEY, CDR2 SVGAGI. This CDR3 has 13 residues. Trimming cost V 0 bases and J 7 bases, with 7 bases left between them.

This clonotype was detected ten times or more. The V call is TRBV7-6, the J call TRBJ2-5; the D is unclear. V shed 1 base and J shed 2 bases, with 11 bases lying between them. The germline V gene has CDR1 SGHVS and CDR2 FNYEAQ. CDR3 length equals 15 residues. As DNA, the CDR3 is TGTGCCAGCAGCTTAGTGTCAGAGGCTCAAGAGACCCAGTACTTC. This sequence encodes CASSLVSEAQETQYF.

This clonotype was seen repeatedly, ten times or more. V is TRBV6-1 and J is TRBJ2-2; possible D gene TRBD1, 7 bases. This CDR3 region has 15 residues. V lost 10 bases, J lost 5 bases, and 20 bases lay in between. CDR1 and CDR2 (germline): MNHNS, SASEGT. This CDR3 reads CATVLQGEVTGELFF. CDR3 nucleotides: TGTGCCACCGTCCTGCAGGGGGAGGTAACCGGGGAGCTGTTTTTT.

The chain is built from TRBV5-5 and TRBJ2-5; D remains ambiguous. The germline V gene encodes CDR1 SGHKS and CDR2 YYEKEE (reference sequence). Trimming stripped 2 bases from V and 5 bases from J, with 10 bases between. CDR3 size: 13 residues. The CDR3 is CASSFEWRETQYF. The CDR3 DNA is TGTGCCAGCAGCTTCGAGTGGCGGGAGACCCAGTACTTC.

The J gene is TRBJ1-2, the V gene TRBV27, with a tentative D call TRBD1 (6 bases). Germline V gene data show CDR1 as MNHEY and CDR2 as SMNVEV (reference sequence). V lost 0 bases to trimming and J lost 7 bases, with 15 bases between them. The CDR3 runs to 15 residues. The CDR3 DNA is TGTGCCAGCAGTTTATCGTATTCGGGGGCGGGTGGCTACACCTTC. This codes for CASSLSYSGAGGYTF.

This clonotype was picked up a small number of times. The rearrangement joins TRBV7-2 to TRBJ1-1; TRBD1 is a possible D gene (6 bases). Germline assignment: CDR1 SGHTA and CDR2 FQGNSA. The ends were cut back, 7 bases at V and 6 bases at J, with 15 bases in the middle. The CDR3 extends over 13 amino acids. As DNA, the CDR3 is TGTGCCAGCACAGAACAGGGTCCCTCTGAAGCTTTCTTT. It encodes CASTEQGPSEAFF.

The rearrangement joins TRBV29-1 to TRBJ2-3; D may be TRBD2 (6 bases). This CDR3 comprises 15 residues. Germline V lookup: CDR1 SQVTM, CDR2 ANQGSEA. V was shortened by 0 bases and J by 3 bases, with 13 bases between the two germline ends. The CDR3 DNA is TGCAGCGTTGAAGATGGAGGGGACGTAACAGATACGCAGTATTTT. Its translation: CSVEDGGDVTDTQYF.

In this sample, this clonotype turned up a few times. V and J are TRBV6-5 and TRBJ1-2, with 10 bases fitting TRBD1. This CDR3 comprises 16 residues. The germline V gene encodes CDR1 MNHEY and CDR2 SVGAGI. Trimming at V came to 1 base and at J to 5 bases, leaving 7 bases not matched to a gene. Here the CDR3 reads CASSYYRTGGFYGYTF. Here the CDR3 DNA reads TGTGCCAGCAGTTACTACAGGACAGGGGGTTTTTATGGCTACACCTTC.

The J gene is TRBJ2-2, the V gene TRBV5-6, with D hard to call. The V end was cut by 0 bases, the J end by 6 bases, with 18 bases between. Looked up from germline, CDR1 is SGHDT and CDR2 is YYEEEE. This CDR3 is built from 17 residues. The DNA of the CDR3 is TGTGCCAGCAGCTTGGCCCTGGGCCCAAGAGTCGCCGGGGAGCTGTTTTTT. Its protein product is CASSLALGPRVAGELFF.

The chain has TRBV6-2 or TRBV6-3 and TRBJ2-1; possible D gene TRBD2, 6 bases. V lost 2 bases, J lost 7 bases, and 6 bases lay in between. Germline V CDR1 and CDR2: MNHEY, SVGEGT. The CDR3 extends over 12 amino acids. The CDR3: CASSYAGNEQFF. Here the CDR3 DNA reads TGTGCCAGCAGTTACGCGGGGAATGAGCAGTTCTTC.

This sequence joins TRBV6-6 and TRBJ2-1, with TRBD2 matching over 9 bases. V dropped 6 bases and J dropped 3; count of bases not matched to a gene: 0. This CDR3 comprises 13 residues. Germline CDR1 reads MNHNY; CDR2 reads SVGAGI (reference sequence). The DNA of the CDR3 is TGTGCCAGCAGGCGGGAGGGCTACAATGAGCAGTTCTTC. Its translation is CASRREGYNEQFF.

Ten or more counts support this clonotype. This sequence joins TRBV4-3 and TRBJ2-6; D is possibly TRBD1 (5 bases). The CDR3 runs to 16 residues. V shed 1 base and J shed 0 bases, with 7 bases lying between them. The V gene's germline CDR1 is LGHNA and CDR2 YSLEER. CDR3 DNA: TGCGCCAGCAGCCAAGTCAGGGACTCTGGGGCCAACGTCCTGACTTTC. Residues: CASSQVRDSGANVLTF.

The genes are TRBV7-3 and TRBJ1-2; TRBD1 matches 7 bases. The germline CDR1 and CDR2 sequences are SGHTA and FQGTGA. CDR3 length equals 13 residues. Unmatched junction bases numbered 8, after V lost 5 bases and J lost 8 bases. As DNA, the CDR3 is TGTGCCAGCAGCCTCGGACAGGAGAGAGGCTACACCTTC. Its translation is CASSLGQERGYTF.

The chain joins TRBV6-2 or TRBV6-3 to TRBJ2-1; 8 bases map to TRBD2. The V and J ends lost 5 bases and 4 bases, in that order; junction bases with no gene match: 7. Germline assignment: CDR1 MNHEY and CDR2 SVGEGT. The CDR3 length is 15 residues. The CDR3, as DNA: TGTGCCAGCAGTCCCAGGGGACTAGAATACAATGAGCAGTTCTTC. Protein product: CASSPRGLEYNEQFF.

This clonotype turned up a few times. The V gene is TRBV5-6, the J gene TRBJ1-5, with D perhaps matching TRBD1 (5 bases). V lost 6 bases and J 1 base, leaving 14 bases between the germline ends. This CDR3 comprises 15 residues. Germline V gene sequence: CDR1 SGHDT, CDR2 YYEEEE. In DNA form, the CDR3 reads TGTGCCAGCAAGCTTGAGGGGCAGAGCAATCAGCCCCAGCATTTT. Protein: CASKLEGQSNQPQHF.

The V gene is TRBV5-1, the J gene TRBJ2-5; either TRBD1 or TRBD2 may supply D (5 bases each). Per germline, CDR1 SGHRS and CDR2 YFSETQ. Trimming cost V 7 bases and J 5 bases, with 9 bases left between them. This CDR3 contains 11 residues. The CDR3 sequence: CASGAGETQYF. CDR3 DNA sequence: TGCGCCAGCGGGGCGGGCGAGACCCAGTACTTC.

This clonotype was counted between two and nine times. The V and J genes are TRBV7-2 and TRBJ2-2; D remains unclear. V shed 5 bases and J shed 5 bases, with 9 bases lying between them. CDR3 length equals 13 residues. The V gene's germline CDR1 is SGHTA and CDR2 FQGNSA. The CDR3 protein is CASSALGTGELFF. CDR3 bases: TGTGCCAGCAGCGCCTTGGGGACCGGGGAGCTGTTTTTT.

There are a few counts of this clonotype. This chain joins TRBV19 and TRBJ2-7; D gene unclear. CDR3 size: 15 residues. Germline assignment: CDR1 LNHDA and CDR2 SQIVND (reference sequence). The V end lost 3 bases, the J end lost 0 bases, and 12 bases lay between the germline ends. In DNA form, the CDR3 reads TGTGCCAGTAGTATGGATGGCGGAAACTCCTACGAGCAGTACTTC. As protein: CASSMDGGNSYEQYF.

The chain links TRBV7-8 to TRBJ2-7; D not certain. The CDR3 has 15 amino acids. From germline, CDR1 is SGHVS and CDR2 FQNEAQ. V was trimmed by 2 bases and J by 5 bases, leaving 16 bases between them. The CDR3, as DNA: TGTGCCAGCAGCTTAAATCTGGGATGGGTTGACGAGCAGTACTTC. This encodes CASSLNLGWVDEQYF.

The chain is built from TRBV6-2 or TRBV6-3 and TRBJ2-7, with 9 bases fitting TRBD1. J was trimmed by 1 base and V by 0 bases; bases with no gene match: 1. This CDR3 comprises 15 residues. CDR1 is MNHEY, CDR2 SVGEGT, per germline. The CDR3 loop is CASSYSTGGSYEQYF. Written as DNA, the CDR3 is TGTGCCAGCAGTTACTCGACAGGGGGATCCTACGAGCAGTACTTC.

The chain combines TRBV27 with TRBJ2-5; 7 bases agree with TRBD1. Germline V gives CDR1 MNHEY, CDR2 SMNVEV (reference sequence). There are 15 residues in the CDR3. V was clipped by 6 bases and J by 5 bases; unmatched bases: 12. CDR3 sequence: CASRPTRRGHETQYF. Here the CDR3 DNA reads TGTGCCAGCAGACCTACAAGAAGGGGGCACGAGACCCAGTACTTC.